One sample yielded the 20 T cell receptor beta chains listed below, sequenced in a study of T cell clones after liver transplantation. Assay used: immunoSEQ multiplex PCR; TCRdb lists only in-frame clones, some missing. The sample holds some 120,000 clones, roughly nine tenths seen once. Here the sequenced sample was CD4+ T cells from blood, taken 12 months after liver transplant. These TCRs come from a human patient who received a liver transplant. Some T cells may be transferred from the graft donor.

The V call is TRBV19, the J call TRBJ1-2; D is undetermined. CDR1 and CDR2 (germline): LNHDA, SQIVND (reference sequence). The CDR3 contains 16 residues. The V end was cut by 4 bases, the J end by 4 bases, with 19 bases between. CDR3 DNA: TGTGCCAGTAGTAATCCAGGTACGGGAGACGGCTATGGCTACACCTTC. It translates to CASSNPGTGDGYGYTF. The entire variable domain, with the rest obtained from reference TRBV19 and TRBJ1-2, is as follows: DGGITQSPKYLFRKEGQNVTLSCEQNLNHDAMYWYRQDPGQGLRLIYYSQIVNDFQKGDIAEGYSVSREKKESFPLTVTSAQKNPTAFYLCASSNPGTGDGYGYTFGSGTRLTVV.

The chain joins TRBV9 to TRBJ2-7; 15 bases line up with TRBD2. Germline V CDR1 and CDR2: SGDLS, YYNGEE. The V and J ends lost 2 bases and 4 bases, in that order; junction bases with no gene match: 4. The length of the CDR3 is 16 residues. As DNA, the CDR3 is TGTGCCAGCAGCGTGGGGACTAGCGGGAGGACATACGAGCAGTACTTC. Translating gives CASSVGTSGRTYEQYF.

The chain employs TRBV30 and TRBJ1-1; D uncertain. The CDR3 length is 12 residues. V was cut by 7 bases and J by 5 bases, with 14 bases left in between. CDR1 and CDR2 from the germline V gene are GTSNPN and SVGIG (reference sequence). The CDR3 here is CASSRVYTEAFF. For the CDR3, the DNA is TGTGCCTCTAGTAGAGTTTATACTGAAGCTTTCTTT.

The CDR3 loop reads CASSLGAGQKETQYF. In nucleotides, the CDR3 is TGTGCCAGCAGCTTAGGGGCCGGACAGAAAGAGACCCAGTACTTC. The chain has TRBV7-6 and TRBJ2-5; D perhaps matches TRBD1 (6 bases). This CDR3 has 15 amino acids. V was pared by 1 base and J by 3 bases, with 12 bases between. CDR1 and CDR2 (germline): SGHVS, FNYEAQ. Using reference TRBV7-6 and TRBJ2-5 for the parts outside the CDR3, the full variable domain is GAGVSQSPRYKVTKRGQDVALRCDPISGHVSLYWYRQALGQGPEFLTYFNYEAQQDKSGLPNDRFSAERPEGSISTLTIQRTEQRDSAMYRCASSLGAGQKETQYFGPGTRLLVL.

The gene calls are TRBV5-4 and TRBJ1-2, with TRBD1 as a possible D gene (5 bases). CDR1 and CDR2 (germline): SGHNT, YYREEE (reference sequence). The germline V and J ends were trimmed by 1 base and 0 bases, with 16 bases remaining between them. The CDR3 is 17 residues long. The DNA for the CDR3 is TGTGCCAGCAGCTTGTCTGGGGACCTAGTGACTAACTATGGCTACACCTTC. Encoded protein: CASSLSGDLVTNYGYTF.

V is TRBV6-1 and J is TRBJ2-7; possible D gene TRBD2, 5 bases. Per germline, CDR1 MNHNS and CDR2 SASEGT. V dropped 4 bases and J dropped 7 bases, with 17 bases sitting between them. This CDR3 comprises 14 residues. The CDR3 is CASSGRTLVGEQYF. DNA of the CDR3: TGTGCCAGCAGTGGGAGGACTCTCGTGGGAGAGCAGTACTTC.

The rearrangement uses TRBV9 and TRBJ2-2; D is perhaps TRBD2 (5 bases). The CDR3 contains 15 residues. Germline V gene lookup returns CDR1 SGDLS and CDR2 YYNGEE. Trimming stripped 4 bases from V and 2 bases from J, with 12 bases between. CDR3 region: CASSPVRGNTGELFF. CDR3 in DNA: TGTGCCAGCAGCCCGGTACGGGGAAACACCGGGGAGCTGTTTTTT.

CDR3 DNA sequence: TGCGCCAGCAGCTTGGACAGGGTGACCTACAATGAGCAGTTCTTC. Translated, it gives CASSLDRVTYNEQFF. The chain carries TRBV5-1 and TRBJ2-1; tentatively, D is TRBD1 (6 bases). CDR1 and CDR2 from the germline V gene are SGHRS and YFSETQ. The CDR3 consists of 15 residues. The ends were cut back, 0 bases at V and 2 bases at J, with 9 bases in the middle.

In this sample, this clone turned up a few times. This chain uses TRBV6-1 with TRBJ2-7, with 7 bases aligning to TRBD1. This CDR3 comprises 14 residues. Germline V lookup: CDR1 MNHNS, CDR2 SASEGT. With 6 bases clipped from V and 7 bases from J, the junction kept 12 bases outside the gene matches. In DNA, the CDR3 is TGTGCCAGCAGGACAGGACAGGCTCCGGGGGAGCAGTACTTC. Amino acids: CASRTGQAPGEQYF.

The CDR3 reads CASSHEVAGQAADTNEKLFF. The CDR3 bases are TGCGCCAGCAGCCACGAGGTTGCGGGACAGGCGGCAGACACTAATGAAAAACTGTTTTTT. This chain links TRBV4-1 with TRBJ1-4; 8 nucleotides align to TRBD1. The J segment lost 2 bases and the V segment lost 3 bases, leaving 17 bases of the junction unmatched. This CDR3 spans 20 amino acids. The germline V gene encodes CDR1 MGHRA and CDR2 YSYEKL.

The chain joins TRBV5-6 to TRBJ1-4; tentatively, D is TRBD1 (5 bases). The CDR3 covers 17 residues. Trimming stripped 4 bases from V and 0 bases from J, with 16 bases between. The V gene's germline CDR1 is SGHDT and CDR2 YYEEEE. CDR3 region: CASSLRLSGATNEKLFF. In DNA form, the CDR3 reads TGTGCCAGCAGCCTAAGGCTCTCGGGGGCAACTAATGAAAAACTGTTTTTT.

The CDR3 sequence: CASSPDRLAGAYNEQFF. CDR3 nucleotide sequence: TGTGCCAGTAGCCCGGACAGACTAGCGGGGGCCTACAATGAGCAGTTCTTC. The chain joins TRBV19 to TRBJ2-1, with TRBD2 identical over 12 bases. The length of the CDR3 is 17 residues. Germline trimming cut 6 bases from V and 2 bases from J; bases unmatched to any gene: 8. Germline values: CDR1 LNHDA, CDR2 SQIVND (reference sequence).

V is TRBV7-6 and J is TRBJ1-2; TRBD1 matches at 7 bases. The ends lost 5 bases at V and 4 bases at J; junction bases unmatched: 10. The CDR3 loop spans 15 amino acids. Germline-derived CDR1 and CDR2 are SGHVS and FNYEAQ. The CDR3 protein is CASSPRQGRSYGYTF. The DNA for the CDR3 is TGTGCCAGCAGCCCGCGACAGGGTAGGAGCTATGGCTACACCTTC.

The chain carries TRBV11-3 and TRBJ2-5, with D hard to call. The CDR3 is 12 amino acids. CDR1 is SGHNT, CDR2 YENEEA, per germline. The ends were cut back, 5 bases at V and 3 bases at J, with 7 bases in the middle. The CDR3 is CASSQVKETQYF. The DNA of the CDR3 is TGTGCCAGCAGCCAAGTAAAAGAGACCCAGTACTTC.

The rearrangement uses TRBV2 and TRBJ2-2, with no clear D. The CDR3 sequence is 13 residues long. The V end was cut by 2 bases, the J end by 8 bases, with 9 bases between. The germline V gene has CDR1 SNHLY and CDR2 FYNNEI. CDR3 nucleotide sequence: TGTGCCAGCAGTGAAATTGCCCGTGGGGAGCTGTTTTTT. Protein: CASSEIARGELFF.

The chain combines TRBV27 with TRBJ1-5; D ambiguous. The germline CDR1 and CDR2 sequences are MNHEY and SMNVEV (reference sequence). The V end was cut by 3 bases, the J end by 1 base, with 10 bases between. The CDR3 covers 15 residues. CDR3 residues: CASSFGAGSNQPQHF. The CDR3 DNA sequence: TGTGCCAGCAGTTTTGGCGCGGGGAGCAATCAGCCCCAGCATTTT.

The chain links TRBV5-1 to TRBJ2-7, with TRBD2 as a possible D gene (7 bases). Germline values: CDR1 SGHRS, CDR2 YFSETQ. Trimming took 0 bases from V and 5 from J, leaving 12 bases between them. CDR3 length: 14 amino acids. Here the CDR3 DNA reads TGCGCCAGCAGCTTGGGTGCGGGGGCCCACGAGCAGTACTTC. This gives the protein CASSLGAGAHEQYF. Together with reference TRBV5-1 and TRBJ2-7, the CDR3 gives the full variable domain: KAGVTQTPRYLIKTRGQQVTLSCSPISGHRSVSWYQQTPGQGLQFLFEYFSETQRNKGNFPGRFSGRQFSNSRSEMNVSTLELGDSALYLCASSLGAGAHEQYFGPGTRLTVT.

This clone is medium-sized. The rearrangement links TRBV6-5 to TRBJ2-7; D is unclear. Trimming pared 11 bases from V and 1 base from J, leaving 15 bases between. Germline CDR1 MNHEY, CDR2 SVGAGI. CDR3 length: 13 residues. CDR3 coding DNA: TGTGCCGTCAAGGCGGTTCAGTCCTACGAGCAGTACTTC. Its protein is CAVKAVQSYEQYF.

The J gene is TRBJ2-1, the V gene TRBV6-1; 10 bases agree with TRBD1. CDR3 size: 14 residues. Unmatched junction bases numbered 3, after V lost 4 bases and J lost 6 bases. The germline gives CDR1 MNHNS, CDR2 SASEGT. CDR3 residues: CASSGRDRGNEQFF. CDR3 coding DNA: TGTGCCAGCAGTGGAAGGGACAGGGGCAATGAGCAGTTCTTC.

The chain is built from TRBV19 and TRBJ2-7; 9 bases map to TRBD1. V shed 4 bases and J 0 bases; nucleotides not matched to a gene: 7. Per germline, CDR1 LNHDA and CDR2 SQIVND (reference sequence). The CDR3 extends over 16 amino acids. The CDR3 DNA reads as TGTGCCAGTAGTAAAATCCCGGGACAGGGCTCCTACGAGCAGTACTTC. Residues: CASSKIPGQGSYEQYF.